The 25 T cell receptor beta chains given below trace back to one sample, sequenced in a study of shared clonotypes between healthy human individuals. Clones were read by immunoSEQ multiplex PCR, and TCRdb kept only the in-frame ones, dropping some. The data hold approximately 320,000 clones, with around 87% observed a single time. Sample: memory CD8+ T cells sorted from blood. The sample's subset: CD45RO+ cells pooled with CCR7-negative TemRA cells. Receptors originate from a man aged 18 to 30 in good health.

DNA for the CDR3: TGTGCCAGCAGCTTAATTGTAACAGGGTTTTACGAGTACACTGAAGCTTTCTTT. Translation: CASSLIVTGFYEYTEAFF. The rearrangement joins TRBV7-9 to TRBJ1-1; perhaps TRBD1 as D (6 bases). Trimming left V 2 bases short and J 3 bases short, with 22 bases between. The CDR3 has 18 amino acids. Per germline, CDR1 SEHNR and CDR2 FQNEAQ (reference sequence).

The chain recombines TRBV27 with TRBJ2-1; 11 bases match TRBD2. With V trimmed by 2 bases and J by 8 bases, 5 bases remained unmatched. The CDR3 loop spans 15 amino acids. Per the germline V gene, CDR1 is MNHEY and CDR2 is SMNVEV (reference sequence). The CDR3 DNA reads TGTGCCAGCAGTTTACTAGCGGGAGGACTCGATGAGCAGTTCTTC. This encodes CASSLLAGGLDEQFF.

This clone was seen once. The chain recombines TRBV6-5 with TRBJ1-1; TRBD1 is a possible D gene (6 bases). The CDR3 covers 16 residues. The germline V gene has CDR1 MNHEY and CDR2 SVGAGI. Trimming removed 3 bases at V and 6 bases at J, with 20 bases between. In DNA form, the CDR3 reads TGTGCCAGCAGTTATTCCCGCCGGTACAGGGCCTCTGAAGCTTTCTTT. Protein sequence: CASSYSRRYRASEAFF.

This rearrangement joins TRBV7-9 to TRBJ1-6; the match to TRBD1 covers 7 bases. The CDR3 loop spans 16 amino acids. J was trimmed by 7 bases and V by 3 bases; bases with no gene match: 9. The germline V gene encodes CDR1 SEHNR and CDR2 FQNEAQ (reference sequence). For the CDR3, the DNA is TGTGCCAGCAGCTTTTTAGGGGACAGCCAAAATTCACCCCTCCACTTT. Translating gives CASSFLGDSQNSPLHF. The full variable domain, its missing parts supplied by reference TRBV7-9 and TRBJ1-6, is DTGVSQNPRHKITKRGQNVTFRCDPISEHNRLYWYRQTLGQGPEFLTYFQNEAQLEKSRLLSDRFSAERPKGSFSTLEIQRTEQGDSAMYLCASSFLGDSQNSPLHFGNGTRLTVT.

V gene TRBV7-2 combines with J gene TRBJ2-3, with 8 bases aligning to TRBD2. There are 17 residues in the CDR3. With 2 bases clipped from V and 3 bases from J, the junction kept 10 bases outside the gene matches. Germline V gene data show CDR1 as SGHTA and CDR2 as FQGNSA. DNA for the CDR3: TGTGCCAGCAGCTTATACCTGCGGGAGGTAGGGACAGATACGCAGTATTTT. As protein: CASSLYLREVGTDTQYF.

V gene TRBV11-2 combines with J gene TRBJ2-7; tentative D call: TRBD2 (6 bases). CDR3 length equals 15 residues. CDR1 SGHAT and CDR2 FQNNGV come from the germline V gene. V shed 5 bases and J shed 2 bases, with 16 bases lying between them. CDR3 DNA sequence: TGTGCCAGCAGCCGTACCGGGACTCGAACCTACGAGCAGTACTTC. This codes for CASSRTGTRTYEQYF.

The chain has TRBV4-1 and TRBJ1-1; D is unclear. Trimming cost V 1 base and J 1 base, with 7 bases left between them. CDR1 and CDR2 (germline): MGHRA, YSYEKL. The CDR3 spans 14 residues. Written as DNA, the CDR3 is TGCGCCAGCAGCCAAGCACGTTCGAACACTGAAGCTTTCTTT. It specifies CASSQARSNTEAFF.

The V and J genes are TRBV30 and TRBJ2-1; 12 bases match TRBD2. The V segment lost 0 bases and the J segment 6 bases; nucleotides outside the gene matches: 15. Germline CDR1 GTSNPN, CDR2 SVGIG (reference sequence). This CDR3 is 19 amino acids long. CDR3 DNA: TGTGCCTGGAGTGTTAGACTAGCGGGAGCCCCCTGGTCGGGCAATGAGCAGTTCTTC. Its protein is CAWSVRLAGAPWSGNEQFF.

In nucleotides, the CDR3 is TGTGCCAGCAGCTTAAATCCTAGCGGGTTCATCAATGAGCAGTTCTTC. Translating it yields CASSLNPSGFINEQFF. The chain is built from TRBV7-3 and TRBJ2-1; TRBD2 matches 8 bases. This CDR3 spans 16 amino acids. V lost 1 base, J lost 6 bases, and 8 bases stayed unmatched. CDR1 and CDR2 from the germline V gene are SGHTA and FQGTGA.

This clone was picked up one time. The chain combines TRBV27 with TRBJ2-1; 7 bases fit TRBD2. Looked up from germline, CDR1 is MNHEY and CDR2 is SMNVEV (reference sequence). The CDR3 runs to 16 residues. Unmatched junction bases numbered 10, after V lost 0 bases and J lost 8 bases. The CDR3 DNA reads TGTGCCAGCAGTTTATCGCCAAGCGGGGCGGGAGATGAGCAGTTCTTC. Amino acids: CASSLSPSGAGDEQFF.

This chain's CDR3 is CASSLASNEQYF. CDR3 nucleotide sequence: TGTGCCAGCAGCTTAGCATCTAACGAGCAGTACTTC. The J gene is TRBJ2-7, the V gene TRBV7-9; the D is unclear. V lost 0 bases and J 5 bases, leaving 5 bases between the germline ends. The germline gives CDR1 SEHNR, CDR2 FQNEAQ (reference sequence). CDR3 size: 12 residues. Full variable domain (remainder filled in from reference TRBV7-9 and TRBJ2-7): DTGVSQNPRHKITKRGQNVTFRCDPISEHNRLYWYRQTLGQGPEFLTYFQNEAQLEKSRLLSDRFSAERPKGSFSTLEIQRTEQGDSAMYLCASSLASNEQYFGPGTRLTVT.

The rearrangement joins TRBV6-4 to TRBJ1-1, with 7 bases that match TRBD1. This CDR3 spans 14 amino acids. Germline trimming cut 0 bases from V and 4 bases from J; bases unmatched to any gene: 2. Germline values: CDR1 MRHNA, CDR2 SNTAGT. CDR3 sequence reads: CASSDSTGPTEAFF. The CDR3 nucleotides are TGTGCCAGCAGTGACTCGACAGGGCCCACTGAAGCTTTCTTT.

The chain joins TRBV7-2 to TRBJ2-3; TRBD2 matches at 11 bases. The CDR3 runs to 19 residues. Unmatched junction bases numbered 10, after V lost 2 bases and J lost 0 bases. The V gene's germline CDR1 is SGHTA and CDR2 FQGNSA. This CDR3 is CASSLPRLAGPLSTDTQYF. In DNA, the CDR3 is TGTGCCAGCAGCTTACCTAGACTAGCGGGGCCCTTAAGCACAGATACGCAGTATTTT.

The rearrangement links TRBV5-4 to TRBJ2-1; no reliable D call. Germline loops: CDR1 SGHNT, CDR2 YYREEE (reference sequence). The CDR3 has 13 residues. Trimming pared 4 bases from V and 8 bases from J, leaving 13 bases between. CDR3 sequence (DNA): TGTGCCAGCAGCGACCCTAATATCGATGAGCAGTTCTTC. Protein: CASSDPNIDEQFF.

The gene calls are TRBV7-9 and TRBJ2-1, with D perhaps TRBD2 (6 bases). Trimming took off 5 bases at V and 3 bases at J, with 14 bases between the two ends. From germline, CDR1 is SEHNR and CDR2 FQNEAQ (reference sequence). This CDR3 has 15 amino acids. Here the CDR3 reads CASSPRLGDYNEQFF. The CDR3 region has the DNA TGTGCCAGCAGCCCCCGACTAGGGGACTACAATGAGCAGTTCTTC.

The chain uses TRBV7-7 and TRBJ2-6; D gene ambiguous. V lost 5 bases and J lost 5, with 22 bases in between. The CDR3 totals 18 residues. Germline values: CDR1 SSHAT, CDR2 FNYEAQ (reference sequence). CDR3 sequence reads: CASSRRTVPQSRANVLTF. CDR3 coding DNA: TGTGCCAGCAGCCGACGAACAGTGCCACAAAGTCGGGCCAACGTCCTGACTTTC.

This clone came up many times. The chain is built from TRBV13 and TRBJ2-1; either TRBD1 or TRBD2 may fit D (6 bases each). Between the trimmed V and J ends, which lost 3 bases and 6 bases, there was a span of 12 bases. The CDR3 loop spans 14 amino acids. Germline CDR1 is PRHDT and CDR2 is FYEKMQ (reference sequence). The CDR3 bases are TGTGCCAGCAGCTTGGAGGGGGGCCCCAATGAGCAGTTCTTC. The encoded protein is CASSLEGGPNEQFF.

V is TRBV4-3 and J is TRBJ2-7, with 7 bases identical to TRBD2. The CDR3 has 16 amino acids. Germline CDR1 and CDR2: LGHNA and YSLEER. Trimming removed 0 bases from V and 2 bases from J; junction bases left unmatched: 7. For the CDR3, the DNA is TGCGCCAGCAGCCAAGACCAGGCTAGCGGAACCTACGAGCAGTACTTC. Its translation: CASSQDQASGTYEQYF.

This chain joins TRBV28 and TRBJ1-1; tentative D call: TRBD1 (6 bases). Per the germline V gene, CDR1 is MDHEN and CDR2 is SYDVKM. This CDR3 comprises 15 residues. Between the trimmed V and J ends, which lost 3 bases and 0 bases, there was a span of 11 bases. CDR3 nucleotide sequence: TGTGCCAGCAGTTTCCGCGGACAGCTGAACACTGAAGCTTTCTTT. As protein: CASSFRGQLNTEAFF. The complete variable domain, with remaining parts taken from reference TRBV28 and TRBJ1-1, reads DVKVTQSSRYLVKRTGEKVFLECVQDMDHENMFWYRQDPGLGLRLIYFSYDVKMKEKGDIPEGYSVSREKKERFSLILESASTNQTSMYLCASSFRGQLNTEAFFGQGTRLTVV.

This chain connects TRBV28 to TRBJ2-7; TRBD1 is a possible D gene (7 bases). V dropped 3 bases and J dropped 4 bases, with 13 bases sitting between them. The CDR3 consists of 14 residues. Germline V gene data show CDR1 as MDHEN and CDR2 as SYDVKM. The CDR3, as DNA: TGTGCCAGCAGTTTGGCGGGACAGACTTACGAGCAGTACTTC. Translating gives CASSLAGQTYEQYF.

This chain joins TRBV5-4 and TRBJ2-6, with TRBD1 matching over 8 bases. In germline, CDR1 is SGHNT, CDR2 YYREEE (reference sequence). This CDR3 spans 17 amino acids. Trimming cost V 2 bases and J 3 bases; bases outside gene matches: 7. DNA of the CDR3: TGTGCCAGCAGCTTCGGGACAGGTCCAGGTGGGGCCAACGTCCTGACTTTC. Its protein is CASSFGTGPGGANVLTF.

In this sample, this clone turned up once. This chain links TRBV7-9 with TRBJ1-3, with 8 bases aligning to TRBD1. From germline, CDR1 is SEHNR and CDR2 FQNEAQ (reference sequence). CDR3 size: 14 residues. J lost 4 bases, V lost 5 bases, and 4 bases had no gene match. The CDR3 DNA follows: TGTGCCAGCAGCCTCAGGGGGCTCGGAAACACCATATATTTT. The encoded protein is CASSLRGLGNTIYF. Supplemented by reference TRBV7-9 and TRBJ1-3, the full variable domain reads DTGVSQNPRHKITKRGQNVTFRCDPISEHNRLYWYRQTLGQGPEFLTYFQNEAQLEKSRLLSDRFSAERPKGSFSTLEIQRTEQGDSAMYLCASSLRGLGNTIYFGEGSWLTVV.

The rearrangement joins TRBV27 to TRBJ2-1; 7 bases are a match to TRBD2. Trimming removed 7 bases from V and 4 bases from J; junction bases left unmatched: 10. Per the germline V gene, CDR1 is MNHEY and CDR2 is SMNVEV (reference sequence). The CDR3 spans 15 residues. The CDR3, as DNA: TGTGCCAGCAACCCGGGAGGTACCGCGTACAATGAGCAGTTCTTC. This sequence encodes CASNPGGTAYNEQFF.

This sequence joins TRBV7-9 and TRBJ1-1; 8 bases are shared with TRBD1. The germline gives CDR1 SEHNR, CDR2 FQNEAQ (reference sequence). J gave up 1 base and V 5 bases, and 6 bases lay outside the gene matches. CDR3 size: 15 residues. The CDR3 bases are TGTGCCAGCAGCGATGCAGGGGGCGCGAACACTGAAGCTTTCTTT. Encoded protein: CASSDAGGANTEAFF.

This clone was counted between two and nine times. A read error is likely, as this CDR3 ends without the conserved phenylalanine or tryptophan. Because the CDR3's place on the DNA is in doubt, the DNA is left out and the CDR3 is given as listed by TCRdb. V is TRBV28 and J is TRBJ2-7; the table assigns TRBD2, which was not confirmed against the DNA. The CDR3 has 13 amino acids, counting both end residues. The germline gives CDR1 MDHEN, CDR2 SYDVKM. The CDR3 sequence: CASSLRIAGYLDL.